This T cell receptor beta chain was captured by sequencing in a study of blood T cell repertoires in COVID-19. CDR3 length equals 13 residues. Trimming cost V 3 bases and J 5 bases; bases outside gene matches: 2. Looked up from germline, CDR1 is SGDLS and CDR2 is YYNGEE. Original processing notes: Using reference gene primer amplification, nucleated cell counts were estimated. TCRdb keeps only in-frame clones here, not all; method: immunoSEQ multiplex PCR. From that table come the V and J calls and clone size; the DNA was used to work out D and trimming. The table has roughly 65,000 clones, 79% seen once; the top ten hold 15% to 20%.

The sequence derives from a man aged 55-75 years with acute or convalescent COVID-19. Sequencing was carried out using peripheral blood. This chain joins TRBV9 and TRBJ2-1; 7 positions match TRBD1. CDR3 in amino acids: CASSGDSHNEQFF. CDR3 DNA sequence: TGTGCCAGCAGCGGGGACAGCCACAATGAGCAGTTCTTC.